The 30 T cell receptor beta chains given below trace back to one sample, sequenced in a study. Tregs were sorted as CD4+CD25+CD127-/low cells. MiXCR, applied by TCRdb to the 5' RACE reads, yields one record per CDR3 protein. The repertoire consists of 46,000 or so distinct CDR3 sequences, with over 20% occurring once and the leading ten covering 3.5% to 4.5%. Sequencing was done on a sample of Tregs sorted from a lymph node. These receptors all stem from a female donor with breast cancer.

Here the CDR3 reads CASSLARGPNIQYF. CDR3 nucleotides: TGTGCCAGCAGCTTAGCGAGGGGGCCGAACATTCAGTACTTC. The chain carries TRBV7-9 and TRBJ2-4; the match to TRBD1 covers 7 bases. The CDR3 runs to 14 residues. V shed 0 bases, J shed 7 bases, and the junction held 3 bases outside the gene matches. In germline, CDR1 is SEHNR, CDR2 FQNEAQ (reference sequence).

The chain uses TRBV9 and TRBJ2-1, with 11 bases fitting TRBD2. Germline V CDR1 and CDR2: SGDLS, YYNGEE. The ends lost 3 bases at V and 3 bases at J; junction bases unmatched: 2. The CDR3 extends over 15 amino acids. CDR3 residues: CASSDGTSGYNEQFF. Written as DNA, the CDR3 is TGTGCCAGCAGCGACGGGACTAGCGGCTACAATGAGCAGTTCTTC.

V usage is TRBV24-1 and J usage is TRBJ2-1; 7 nucleotides align to TRBD1. The CDR3 totals 15 residues. Trimming took 4 bases from V and 6 from J; bases not matched to a gene: 8. Germline V gene lookup returns CDR1 KGHDR and CDR2 SFDVKD. The CDR3 region is CATSDHLNRGNEQFF. The CDR3 bases are TGTGCCACCAGTGACCACCTAAACAGGGGCAATGAGCAGTTCTTC.

V usage is TRBV12-3 or TRBV12-4 and J usage is TRBJ1-2; a weak D match, TRBD1 (5 bases). This CDR3 contains 13 residues. V was pared by 6 bases and J by 6 bases, with 14 bases between. The CDR3 loop reads CASRSRDFNGYTF. In DNA form, the CDR3 reads TGTGCCAGCAGGAGTAGGGACTTCAATGGCTACACCTTC.

This rearrangement joins TRBV30 to TRBJ2-1; TRBD2 matches at 9 bases. The J segment lost 10 bases and the V segment lost 3 bases, leaving 16 bases of the junction unmatched. Per germline, CDR1 GTSNPN and CDR2 SVGIG (reference sequence). This CDR3 contains 16 residues. The CDR3 coding sequence is TGTGCCTGGAGCCCATCGGTATTAGCGGGAGTATGGGAGCAGTTCTTC. Protein: CAWSPSVLAGVWEQFF. Based on the CDR3 plus reference TRBV30 and TRBJ2-1, the full variable domain is SQTIHQWPATLVQPVGSPLSLECTVEGTSNPNLYWYRQAAGRGLQLLFYSVGIGQISSEVPQNLSASRPQDRQFILSSKKLLLSDSGFYLCAWSPSVLAGVWEQFFGPGTRLTVL.

This clonotype was detected only a few times. The chain uses TRBV5-1 and TRBJ2-3, with 8 bases that match TRBD1. V shed 2 bases, J shed 4 bases, and the junction held 6 bases outside the gene matches. In germline, CDR1 is SGHRS, CDR2 YFSETQ. The CDR3 has 15 amino acids. The CDR3: CASSFRTGSPDTQYF. The CDR3, as DNA: TGCGCCAGCAGCTTCCGGACAGGGTCCCCAGATACGCAGTATTTT. The full variable domain, with the rest looked up from reference TRBV5-1 and TRBJ2-3, is KAGVTQTPRYLIKTRGQQVTLSCSPISGHRSVSWYQQTPGQGLQFLFEYFSETQRNKGNFPGRFSGRQFSNSRSEMNVSTLELGDSALYLCASSFRTGSPDTQYFGPGTRLTVL.

The chain couples TRBV7-9 to TRBJ1-3; D is unresolved. Germline assignment: CDR1 SEHNR and CDR2 FQNEAQ (reference sequence). Deletions cut 4 bases from V and 0 bases from J, with 13 bases between. This CDR3 comprises 16 residues. The CDR3 protein is CASSSRTVGSGNTIYF. CDR3 DNA: TGTGCCAGCAGCTCACGGACGGTCGGCTCTGGAAACACCATATATTTT.

This clonotype was seen repeatedly, ten times or more. The chain carries TRBV4-2 and TRBJ2-1; a weak D match, TRBD1 (6 bases). Trimming removed 6 bases from V and 0 bases from J, with 18 bases in between. The CDR3 has 17 residues. Per the germline V gene, CDR1 is LGHNA and CDR2 is YNFKEQ. CDR3 coding DNA: TGTGCCAGCAGTCGGGACACCGCTTCCCTCTCCTACAATGAGCAGTTCTTC. It is translated as CASSRDTASLSYNEQFF.

In the case of this clonotype: With a much larger clone just one base away, this may be a read error. This chain uses TRBV20-1 with TRBJ2-4, with 9 bases matching TRBD1. The CDR3 covers 15 residues. Trimming took 6 bases from V and 3 from J; bases not matched to a gene: 9. Germline V gene sequence: CDR1 DFQATT, CDR2 SNEGSKA (reference sequence). The CDR3 sequence: CSAGSGTGNKNIQYF. For the CDR3, the DNA is TGCAGTGCCGGGTCTGGGACAGGGAACAAAAACATTCAGTACTTC.

This clonotype appeared many times. V usage is TRBV7-9 and J usage is TRBJ2-3; D unresolved. The germline gives CDR1 SEHNR, CDR2 FQNEAQ (reference sequence). V was clipped by 5 bases and J by 5 bases, with 11 bases between them. This CDR3 has 13 residues. DNA for the CDR3: TGTGCCAGCAGCCCCCCCTCCGTAGATACGCAGTATTTT. Its protein is CASSPPSVDTQYF.

This chain connects TRBV20-1 to TRBJ2-3; a weak D match, TRBD2 (6 bases). Trimming left V 3 bases short and J 5 bases short, with 15 bases between. CDR1 and CDR2 (germline): DFQATT, SNEGSKA (reference sequence). This CDR3 is 14 amino acids long. The CDR3 region is CSASAKVAVDTQYF. The CDR3 DNA reads as TGCAGTGCTAGTGCGAAGGTAGCGGTAGATACGCAGTATTTT.

This clonotype was counted many times. V and J are TRBV12-3 or TRBV12-4 and TRBJ2-5, with 11 positions matching TRBD2. CDR3 size: 18 residues. The V gene end was trimmed by 5 bases and the J gene end by 3 bases; junction bases not matched to a gene: 14. The DNA for the CDR3 is TGTGCCAGCAGTCAACTGACTAGCGGGGCCCGGACTAAAGAGACCCAGTACTTC. This sequence encodes CASSQLTSGARTKETQYF.

This clonotype was detected only a few times. This chain connects TRBV5-1 to TRBJ1-2; D is uncertain. Trimming cost V 4 bases and J 8 bases, with 12 bases left between them. Germline V lookup: CDR1 SGHRS, CDR2 YFSETQ. CDR3 length: 12 residues. DNA of the CDR3: TGCGCCAGCAGCCCGGACCTCCGCGGCTACACCTTC. It encodes CASSPDLRGYTF. Looking up the rest from reference TRBV5-1 and TRBJ1-2 gives the full variable domain: KAGVTQTPRYLIKTRGQQVTLSCSPISGHRSVSWYQQTPGQGLQFLFEYFSETQRNKGNFPGRFSGRQFSNSRSEMNVSTLELGDSALYLCASSPDLRGYTFGSGTRLTVV.

The J gene is TRBJ2-1, the V gene TRBV7-9; D gene ambiguous. Germline V lookup: CDR1 SEHNR, CDR2 FQNEAQ (reference sequence). This CDR3 spans 13 amino acids. Trimming removed 5 bases at V and 5 bases at J, with 10 bases between. The CDR3 region is CASSGRLNNEQFF. CDR3 DNA: TGTGCCAGCAGCGGCCGACTCAACAATGAGCAGTTCTTC.

A note on this clonotype: A read error may be the cause here, since a much bigger clone is one base away. This chain joins TRBV4-1 and TRBJ2-2; no reliable D call. V dropped 8 bases and J dropped 6 bases, with 16 bases sitting between them. Germline V lookup: CDR1 MGHRA, CDR2 YSYEKL. The CDR3 spans 14 residues. CDR3 nucleotides: TGCGCCAGCGATCCCTCTAGTGTCCCCGGGGAGCTGTTTTTT. This encodes CASDPSSVPGELFF.

As regards this clonotype: It may be a read error: a sequence one base away is much more abundant. The genes are TRBV28 and TRBJ1-2; TRBD1 is a possible D gene (6 bases). V lost 8 bases to trimming and J lost 7 bases, with 20 bases between them. The germline V gene has CDR1 MDHEN and CDR2 SYDVKM. This CDR3 spans 14 amino acids. CDR3 in DNA: TGTGCCAGCGGACCCCTAATGGGGGCGGGTGGCTACACCTTC. Amino acids: CASGPLMGAGGYTF.

This clonotype was recorded a few times. The chain recombines TRBV2 with TRBJ1-1, with a weak D call TRBD1 (5 bases). The germline V and J ends were trimmed by 1 base and 1 base, with 19 bases remaining between them. Germline CDR1 is SNHLY and CDR2 is FYNNEI. This CDR3 is built from 18 residues. In DNA form, the CDR3 reads TGTGCCAGCAGTGAAGGGCATCCAGGGAGGGGCTCGAACACTGAAGCTTTCTTT. Residues: CASSEGHPGRGSNTEAFF.

The chain is built from TRBV9 and TRBJ2-5, with D maybe TRBD2 (5 bases). The V end was cut by 1 base, the J end by 4 bases, with 17 bases between. In germline, CDR1 is SGDLS, CDR2 YYNGEE. The CDR3 is 16 residues long. The CDR3 protein is CASSVTSSGSRETQYF. CDR3 nucleotide sequence: TGTGCCAGCAGCGTAACTTCGAGCGGCTCAAGAGAGACCCAGTACTTC.

Turning to this clonotype: This may arise from a read error, as a much more abundant clone is one base away. The chain has TRBV21-1 and TRBJ2-7; TRBD1, as called in the table, went unchecked against the DNA. TRBV21-1 is described as a pseudogene. The CDR3 has 13 residues. CDR3 in DNA: TGTGCCAGCAGCAGGGCGGAAACCTACGAGCAGTACTTC. This sequence encodes CASSRAETYEQYF.

The table lists this clonotype with many counts. V and J are TRBV20-1 and TRBJ2-3, with TRBD2 matching 9 bases. The ends lost 5 bases at V and 4 bases at J; junction bases unmatched: 7. CDR1 and CDR2 from the germline V gene are DFQATT and SNEGSKA (reference sequence). The CDR3 covers 14 residues. The CDR3 DNA sequence: TGCAGTGCTCCTCTAGCGGGAAGCCCAGATACGCAGTATTTT. Translated, it gives CSAPLAGSPDTQYF.

The genes are TRBV4-1 and TRBJ1-2; D not certain. V lost 0 bases and J lost 7, with 12 bases in between. Germline assignment: CDR1 MGHRA and CDR2 YSYEKL. The CDR3 length is 14 residues. The CDR3 loop reads CASSQERTVRGYTF. In DNA, the CDR3 is TGCGCCAGCAGCCAAGAGAGGACCGTCCGTGGCTACACCTTC.

This clonotype was seen at least ten times. The rearrangement joins TRBV6-5 to TRBJ2-1; D possibly corresponds to TRBD1 (6 bases). Looked up from germline, CDR1 is MNHEY and CDR2 is SVGAGI. Trimming pared 7 bases from V and 6 bases from J, leaving 16 bases between. The CDR3 totals 14 residues. The chain's CDR3 is CASTTGSRANEQFF. The CDR3 DNA reads as TGTGCCAGCACTACAGGGTCTAGGGCCAATGAGCAGTTCTTC.

This clonotype was counted at least ten times. The chain carries TRBV5-4 and TRBJ2-7; a weak D match, TRBD2 (5 bases). The CDR3 length is 16 residues. CDR1 and CDR2 from the germline V gene are SGHNT and YYREEE (reference sequence). V was shortened by 4 bases and J by 3 bases, with 20 bases between the two germline ends. CDR3 amino acids: CASSLPSGSGLYEQYF. The CDR3 DNA sequence: TGTGCCAGCAGCCTGCCATCAGGAAGCGGTCTCTACGAGCAGTACTTC.

This clonotype occurred a few times. The chain employs TRBV9 and TRBJ1-2, with 10 bases fitting TRBD1. The V and J ends lost 7 bases and 3 bases, in that order; junction bases with no gene match: 6. There are 14 residues in the CDR3. Germline CDR1 is SGDLS and CDR2 is YYNGEE. DNA for the CDR3: TGTGCCAGCTCCGGACAGGGGGTACACTATGGCTACACCTTC. This sequence encodes CASSGQGVHYGYTF.

This clonotype was counted many times. This chain joins TRBV7-2 and TRBJ2-1; 9 bases are a match to TRBD1. CDR3 size: 16 residues. V trimming: 0 bases; J trimming: 8 bases; junction bases outside the gene matches: 8. CDR1 and CDR2 from the germline V gene are SGHTA and FQGNSA. CDR3 bases: TGTGCCAGCAGCTTAGCAAGCGGGTGGGACAGGGATGAGCAGTTCTTC. Protein: CASSLASGWDRDEQFF.

A remark on this clonotype: At one of its ends the junction is not consistent with the germline gene, which may arise from a read error. The rearrangement joins TRBV4-2 to TRBJ2-2; the match to TRBD2 covers 15 bases. Germline CDR1 and CDR2: LGHNA and YNFKEQ. The CDR3 loop spans 22 amino acids. The DNA of the CDR3 is TGTGCCAGCAGCCTCCCAGAGGGGGGACTAGCGGGAGGATTAGGTTCAACCGGGGATCTGTTTTTT. Translation gives CASSLPEGGLAGGLGSTGDLFF.

The gene calls are TRBV7-3 and TRBJ2-1; no clear D gene. CDR1 is SGHTA, CDR2 FQGTGA, per germline. This CDR3 contains 14 residues. V was trimmed by 4 bases and J by 0 bases, leaving 7 bases between them. The DNA for the CDR3 is TGTGCCAGCAGCTCCCAAAGCTCCTACAATGAGCAGTTCTTC. It translates to CASSSQSSYNEQFF.

In this sample, this clonotype is medium-sized. V gene TRBV4-1 combines with J gene TRBJ2-3; 14 bases are a match to TRBD2. The CDR3 totals 16 residues. Unmatched junction bases numbered 6, after V lost 3 bases and J lost 7 bases. Germline-derived CDR1 and CDR2 are MGHRA and YSYEKL. CDR3 bases: TGCGCCAGCAGCCAGGCTGGGACTAGCGGGAGAAATACGCAGTATTTT. Translating it yields CASSQAGTSGRNTQYF.

Only a few counts were recorded for this clonotype. The chain links TRBV4-1 to TRBJ2-5; 13 bases are shared with TRBD2. CDR1 is MGHRA and CDR2 is YSYEKL in the germline V gene. The CDR3 extends over 17 amino acids. The V gene end was trimmed by 0 bases and the J gene end by 3 bases; junction bases not matched to a gene: 4. The DNA of the CDR3 is TGCGCCAGCAGCCAAGAGACTAGCGGGAGGTATGAAGAGACCCAGTACTTC. Amino acids: CASSQETSGRYEETQYF.

By share of the sample, this clonotype is medium-sized (0.01 to 0.1%). This chain uses TRBV9 with TRBJ2-2; 10 bases fit TRBD2. Per germline, CDR1 SGDLS and CDR2 YYNGEE. V trimming: 1 base; J trimming: 8 bases; junction bases outside the gene matches: 8. The CDR3 loop spans 16 amino acids. The CDR3 reads CASSVLAGGPFGELFF. The CDR3 DNA sequence: TGTGCCAGCAGCGTATTAGCGGGAGGCCCCTTTGGGGAGCTGTTTTTT.